This T cell receptor beta chain was identified during a study of cytomegalovirus exposure and HLA in healthy donors. Study outcomes and limitations: Later analysis identified a missense DCLRE1C variant that was linked to TCR beta V- and J-gene trimming. Clonal expansion was found to be greater in HLA-associated TCR beta chains than in equally common others in a later analysis.

A multiplex PCR was run with 60 Vbeta primers and 13 Jbeta primers. Assay: immunoSEQ multiplex PCR; the TCRdb copy retains only in-frame clones and omits some. The repertoire consists of roughly 180,000 clones, with 84% occurring once and the leading ten covering 0.25% to 0.3%. Worth noting for this clone: Its antigen is not known.

Sequencing was done on a sample of PBMCs. This clonotype originated in a boy aged 5 to 17 in good health and CMV-seronegative.

CDR3 DNA sequence: TGTGCCAGCAGCGTGACCGGGACAGGGACCCCCACCGAGCAGTACTTC. Its protein product is CASSVTGTGTPTEQYF. The chain couples TRBV9 to TRBJ2-7, with 9 bases lining up with TRBD1. The CDR3 consists of 16 residues. V lost 2 bases to trimming and J lost 6 bases; unmatched junction nucleotides: 12. The germline gives CDR1 SGDLS, CDR2 YYNGEE.